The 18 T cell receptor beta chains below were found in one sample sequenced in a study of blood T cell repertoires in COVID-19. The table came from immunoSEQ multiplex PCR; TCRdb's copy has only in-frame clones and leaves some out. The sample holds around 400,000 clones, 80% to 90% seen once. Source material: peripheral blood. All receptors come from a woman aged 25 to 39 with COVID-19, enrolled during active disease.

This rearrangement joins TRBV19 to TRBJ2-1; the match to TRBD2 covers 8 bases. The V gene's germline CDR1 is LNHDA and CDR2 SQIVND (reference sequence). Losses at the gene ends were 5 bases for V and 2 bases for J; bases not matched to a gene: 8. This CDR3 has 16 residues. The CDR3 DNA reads TGTGCCAGTAGTTTATTAGCGGGAACCCCCTACAATGAGCAGTTCTTC. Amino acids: CASSLLAGTPYNEQFF. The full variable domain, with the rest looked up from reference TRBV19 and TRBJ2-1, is DGGITQSPKYLFRKEGQNVTLSCEQNLNHDAMYWYRQDPGQGLRLIYYSQIVNDFQKGDIAEGYSVSREKKESFPLTVTSAQKNPTAFYLCASSLLAGTPYNEQFFGPGTRLTVL.

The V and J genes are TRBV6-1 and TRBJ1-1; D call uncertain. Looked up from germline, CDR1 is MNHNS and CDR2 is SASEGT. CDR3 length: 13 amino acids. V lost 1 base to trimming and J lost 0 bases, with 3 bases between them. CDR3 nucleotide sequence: TGTGCCAGCAGTGAAGTAATGAACACTGAAGCTTTCTTT. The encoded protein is CASSEVMNTEAFF.

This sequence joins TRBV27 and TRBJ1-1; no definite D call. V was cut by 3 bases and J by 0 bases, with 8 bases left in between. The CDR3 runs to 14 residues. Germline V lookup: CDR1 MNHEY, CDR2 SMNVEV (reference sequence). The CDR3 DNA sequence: TGTGCCAGCAGTTTGAGGGAAGTGAACACTGAAGCTTTCTTT. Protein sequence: CASSLREVNTEAFF.

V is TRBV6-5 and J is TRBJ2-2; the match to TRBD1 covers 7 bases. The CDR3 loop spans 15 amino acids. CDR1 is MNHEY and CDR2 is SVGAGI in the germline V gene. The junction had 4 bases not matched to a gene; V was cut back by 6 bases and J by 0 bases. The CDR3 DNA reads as TGTGCCAGCAGGTCCACAGGGGCGAACACCGGGGAGCTGTTTTTT. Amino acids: CASRSTGANTGELFF.

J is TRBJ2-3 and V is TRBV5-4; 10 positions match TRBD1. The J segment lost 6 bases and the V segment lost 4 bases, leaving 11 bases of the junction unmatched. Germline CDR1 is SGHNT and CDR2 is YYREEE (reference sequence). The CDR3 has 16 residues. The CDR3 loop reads CASSIRDRGMKDTQYF. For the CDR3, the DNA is TGTGCCAGCAGCATCCGGGACAGGGGTATGAAGGATACGCAGTATTTT. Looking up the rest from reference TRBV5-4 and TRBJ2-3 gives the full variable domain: ETGVTQSPTHLIKTRGQQVTLRCSSQSGHNTVSWYQQALGQGPQFIFQYYREEENGRGNFPPRFSGLQFPNYSSELNVNALELDDSALYLCASSIRDRGMKDTQYFGPGTRLTVL.

The chain's CDR3 is CAWSRGGSDNEKLFF. The CDR3 bases are TGTGCCTGGAGCCGCGGGGGCAGCGATAATGAAAAACTGTTTTTT. The V call is TRBV30, the J call TRBJ1-4; possibly TRBD1 for D (6 bases). The CDR3 sequence is 15 residues long. CDR1 is GTSNPN, CDR2 SVGIG, per germline (reference sequence). V gave up 3 bases and J gave up 4 bases, with 15 bases separating them.

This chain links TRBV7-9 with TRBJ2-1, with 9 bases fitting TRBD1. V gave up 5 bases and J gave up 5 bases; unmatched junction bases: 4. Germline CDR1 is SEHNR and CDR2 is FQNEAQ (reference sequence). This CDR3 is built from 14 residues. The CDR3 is CASSGWDRDNEQFF. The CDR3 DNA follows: TGTGCCAGCAGCGGCTGGGACAGGGACAATGAGCAGTTCTTC.

This chain's CDR3 is CAWTLRTGAPGETQYF. The CDR3 coding sequence is TGTGCCTGGACCCTCAGGACAGGGGCACCGGGCGAGACCCAGTACTTC. The chain carries TRBV30 and TRBJ2-5; 9 nucleotides line up with TRBD1. Germline V lookup: CDR1 GTSNPN, CDR2 SVGIG (reference sequence). The CDR3 runs to 16 residues. V gave up 4 bases and J gave up 5 bases; unmatched junction bases: 14. Supplemented by reference TRBV30 and TRBJ2-5, the full variable domain reads SQTIHQWPATLVQPVGSPLSLECTVEGTSNPNLYWYRQAAGRGLQLLFYSVGIGQISSEVPQNLSASRPQDRQFILSSKKLLLSDSGFYLCAWTLRTGAPGETQYFGPGTRLLVL.

The CDR3 spells CASSIETGVETQYF. The CDR3 coding sequence is TGTGCCAGTAGTATCGAGACAGGGGTAGAGACCCAGTACTTC. This sequence joins TRBV19 and TRBJ2-5; 8 bases agree with TRBD1. V lost 3 bases and J lost 4; bases outside the gene matches: 4. Looked up from germline, CDR1 is LNHDA and CDR2 is SQIVND (reference sequence). The CDR3 totals 14 residues.

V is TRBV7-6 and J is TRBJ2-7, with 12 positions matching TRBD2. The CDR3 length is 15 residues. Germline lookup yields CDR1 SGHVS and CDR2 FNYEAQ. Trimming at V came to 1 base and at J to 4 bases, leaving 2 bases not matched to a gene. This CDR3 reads CASSLGLAGEYEQYF. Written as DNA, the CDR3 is TGTGCCAGCAGCTTAGGACTAGCGGGAGAGTACGAGCAGTACTTC.

CDR3 sequence: CASLPVGTGNVEQYF. The CDR3 coding sequence is TGTGCCAGCCTTCCAGTAGGGACAGGGAATGTCGAGCAGTACTTC. The V and J genes are TRBV27 and TRBJ2-7, with TRBD1 identical over 9 bases. Trimming took 8 bases from V and 6 from J; bases not matched to a gene: 14. Per germline, CDR1 MNHEY and CDR2 SMNVEV (reference sequence). The CDR3 extends over 15 amino acids.

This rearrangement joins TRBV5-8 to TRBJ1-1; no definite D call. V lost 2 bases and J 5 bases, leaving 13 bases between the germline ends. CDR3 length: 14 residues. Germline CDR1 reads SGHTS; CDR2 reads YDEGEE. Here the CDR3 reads CASSFGGLGTEAFF. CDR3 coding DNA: TGTGCCAGCAGCTTTGGAGGGTTGGGTACTGAAGCTTTCTTT.

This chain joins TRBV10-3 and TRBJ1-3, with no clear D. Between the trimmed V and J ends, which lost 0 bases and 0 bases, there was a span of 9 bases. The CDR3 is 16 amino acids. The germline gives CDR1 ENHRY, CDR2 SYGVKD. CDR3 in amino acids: CAISESGISSGNTIYF. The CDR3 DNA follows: TGTGCCATCAGTGAGTCCGGGATTTCCTCTGGAAACACCATATATTTT.

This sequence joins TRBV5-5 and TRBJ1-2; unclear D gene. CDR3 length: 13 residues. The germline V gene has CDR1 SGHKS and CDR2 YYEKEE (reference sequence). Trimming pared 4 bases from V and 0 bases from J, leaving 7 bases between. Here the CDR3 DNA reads TGTGCCAGCAGCCCGGGTCCTAACTATGGCTACACCTTC. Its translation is CASSPGPNYGYTF.

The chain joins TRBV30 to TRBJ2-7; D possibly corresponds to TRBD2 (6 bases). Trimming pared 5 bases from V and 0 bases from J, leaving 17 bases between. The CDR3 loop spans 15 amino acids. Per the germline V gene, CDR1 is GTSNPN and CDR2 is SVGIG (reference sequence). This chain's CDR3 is CAWVPRRGSSYEQYF. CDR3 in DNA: TGTGCCTGGGTACCCCGCCGGGGGTCCTCCTACGAGCAGTACTTC.

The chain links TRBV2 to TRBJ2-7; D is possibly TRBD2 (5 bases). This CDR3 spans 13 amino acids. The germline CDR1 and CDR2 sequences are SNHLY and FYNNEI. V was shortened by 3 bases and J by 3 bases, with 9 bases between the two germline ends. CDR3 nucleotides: TGTGCCAGCAGTGAGGAGCGGAACTACGAGCAGTACTTC. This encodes CASSEERNYEQYF.

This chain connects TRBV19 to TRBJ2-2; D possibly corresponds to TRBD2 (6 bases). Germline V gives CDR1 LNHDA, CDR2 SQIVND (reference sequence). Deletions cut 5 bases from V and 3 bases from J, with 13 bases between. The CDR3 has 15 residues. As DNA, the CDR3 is TGTGCCAGTAGTTTGCTGTGGGGGGACACCGGGGAGCTGTTTTTT. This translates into CASSLLWGDTGELFF.

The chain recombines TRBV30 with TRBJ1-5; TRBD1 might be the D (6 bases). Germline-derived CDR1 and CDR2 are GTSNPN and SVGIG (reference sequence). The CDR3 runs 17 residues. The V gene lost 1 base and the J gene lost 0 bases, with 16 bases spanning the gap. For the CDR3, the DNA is TGTGCCTGGAGTGCCGCCACAGGGAGTTATAGCAATCAGCCCCAGCATTTT. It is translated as CAWSAATGSYSNQPQHF.